The source of this T cell receptor beta chain is a study of response to subunit inactivated influenza vaccine. TCRdb analysed the RT-PCR reads with MiXCR anew, one entry per CDR3 protein. Of about 530,000 distinct CDR3 sequences listed, about 11% are singletons. The CDR3 length is 17 residues. The chain uses TRBV21-1 and TRBJ2-3; the table's TRBD2 call for D was not verified on the DNA. TRBV21-1 represents a pseudogene. This TCR was sampled from a man over 45 who received an inactivated influenza vaccine. Sequenced material: PBMCs from blood, taken on the day of vaccination. The CDR3 loop reads CASTPEGLAGGTDTQYF. DNA for the CDR3: TGTGCCAGCACTCCCGAAGGCCTAGCGGGAGGCACAGATACGCAGTATTTT.